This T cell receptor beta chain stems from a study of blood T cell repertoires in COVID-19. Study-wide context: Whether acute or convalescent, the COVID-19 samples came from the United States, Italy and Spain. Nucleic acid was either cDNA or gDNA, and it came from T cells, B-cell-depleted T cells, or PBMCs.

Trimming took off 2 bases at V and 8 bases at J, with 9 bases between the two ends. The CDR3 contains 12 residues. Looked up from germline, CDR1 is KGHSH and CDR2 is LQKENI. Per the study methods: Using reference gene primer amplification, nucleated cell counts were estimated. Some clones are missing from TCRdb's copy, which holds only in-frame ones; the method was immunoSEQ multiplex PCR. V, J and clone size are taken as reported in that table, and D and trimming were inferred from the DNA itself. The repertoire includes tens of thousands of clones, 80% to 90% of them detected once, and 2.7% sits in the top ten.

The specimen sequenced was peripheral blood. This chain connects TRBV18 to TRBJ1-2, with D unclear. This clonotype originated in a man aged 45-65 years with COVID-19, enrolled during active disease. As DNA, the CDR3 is TGTGCCAGCTCACCAGCCGGGGAAGGCTACACCTTC. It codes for CASSPAGEGYTF.